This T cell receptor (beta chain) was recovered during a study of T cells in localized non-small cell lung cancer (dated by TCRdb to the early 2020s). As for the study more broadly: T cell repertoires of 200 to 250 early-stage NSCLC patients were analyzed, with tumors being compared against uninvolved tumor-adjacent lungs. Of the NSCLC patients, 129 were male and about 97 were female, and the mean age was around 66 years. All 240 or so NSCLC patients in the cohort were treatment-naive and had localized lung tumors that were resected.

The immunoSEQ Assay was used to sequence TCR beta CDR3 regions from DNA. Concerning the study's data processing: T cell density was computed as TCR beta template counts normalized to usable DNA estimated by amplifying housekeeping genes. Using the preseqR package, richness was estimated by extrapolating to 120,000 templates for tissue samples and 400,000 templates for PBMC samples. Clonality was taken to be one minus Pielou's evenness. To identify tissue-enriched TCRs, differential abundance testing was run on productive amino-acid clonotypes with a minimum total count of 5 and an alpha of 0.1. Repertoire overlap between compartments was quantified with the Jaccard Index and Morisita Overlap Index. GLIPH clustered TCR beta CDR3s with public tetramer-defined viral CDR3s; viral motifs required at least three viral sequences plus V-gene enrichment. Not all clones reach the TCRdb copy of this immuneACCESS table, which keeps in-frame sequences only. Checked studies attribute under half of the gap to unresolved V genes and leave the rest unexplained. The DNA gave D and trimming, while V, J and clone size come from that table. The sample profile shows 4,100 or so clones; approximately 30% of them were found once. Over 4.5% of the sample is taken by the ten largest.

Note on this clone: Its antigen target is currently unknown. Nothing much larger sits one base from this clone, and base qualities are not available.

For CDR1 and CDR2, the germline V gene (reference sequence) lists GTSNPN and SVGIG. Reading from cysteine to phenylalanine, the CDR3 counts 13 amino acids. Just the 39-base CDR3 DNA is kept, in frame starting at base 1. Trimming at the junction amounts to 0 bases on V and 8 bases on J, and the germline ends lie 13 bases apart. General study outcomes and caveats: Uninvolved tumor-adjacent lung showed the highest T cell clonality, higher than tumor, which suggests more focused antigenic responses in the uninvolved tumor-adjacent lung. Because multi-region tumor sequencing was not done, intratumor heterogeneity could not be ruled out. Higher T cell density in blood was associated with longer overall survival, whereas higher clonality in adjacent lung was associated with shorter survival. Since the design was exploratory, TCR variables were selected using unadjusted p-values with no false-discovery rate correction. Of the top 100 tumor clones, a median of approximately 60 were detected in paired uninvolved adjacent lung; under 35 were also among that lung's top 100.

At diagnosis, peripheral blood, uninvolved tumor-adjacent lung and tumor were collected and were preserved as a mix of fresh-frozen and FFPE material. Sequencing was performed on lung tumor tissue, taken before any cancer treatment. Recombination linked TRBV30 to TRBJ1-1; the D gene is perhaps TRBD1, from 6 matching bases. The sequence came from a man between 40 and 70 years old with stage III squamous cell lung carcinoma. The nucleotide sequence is TGTGCCTGGAGTGTACAGGGTGGGAGGGAAGCTTTCTTT. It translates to CAWSVQGGREAFF.